Each of the 6 T cell receptor beta chains below was sequenced from the same sample in a study of T cell responses to AZD1222 COVID-19 vaccine. The table came from immunoSEQ multiplex PCR; TCRdb's copy has only in-frame clones and leaves some out. The data contain some 130,000 clones, about 90% of them seen just once; the ten biggest clones take up 1.9%. Material: peripheral blood, obtained on day 0 of AZD1222 vaccination. Receptors were obtained from an adult in good health.

This chain links TRBV7-2 with TRBJ2-7; D assignment may be TRBD1 or TRBD2 (5 bases each). Per germline, CDR1 SGHTA and CDR2 FQGNSA. The germline V and J ends were trimmed by 5 bases and 3 bases, with 17 bases remaining between them. This CDR3 has 15 amino acids. Written as DNA, the CDR3 is TGTGCCAGCAGCCCCACCGGGACGGCTTTCTACGAGCAGTACTTC. Its protein is CASSPTGTAFYEQYF.

This chain uses TRBV12-5 with TRBJ1-2; tentative D call: TRBD1 (6 bases). This CDR3 region has 16 residues. Germline loops: CDR1 LGHNT, CDR2 FRNRAP. V dropped 2 bases and J dropped 2 bases, with 15 bases sitting between them. CDR3 DNA: TGTGCTAGTGGTTTGTGGGAGGGGGATAGAAACTATGGCTACACCTTC. Its translation: CASGLWEGDRNYGYTF.

DNA for the CDR3: TGCGCCAGCAGCCGAACCCGGGACAGGGCTGAGACCCAGTACTTC. This sequence encodes CASSRTRDRAETQYF. This sequence joins TRBV4-3 and TRBJ2-5; 9 positions match TRBD1. Germline-derived CDR1 and CDR2 are LGHNA and YSLEER. The CDR3 sequence is 15 residues long. After removal of 4 bases from V and 5 bases from J, the junction contained 8 bases not matched to a gene.

As to this clone: Sequence at one end of the junction differs from germline and may be a read error. The rearrangement joins TRBV10-3 to TRBJ1-1; D unresolved. This CDR3 spans 12 amino acids. The germline V gene encodes CDR1 ENHRY and CDR2 SYGVKD. The CDR3 sequence is CAISESSLEAFF. CDR3 DNA sequence: TGTGCCATCAGCGAGTCGTCGCTTGAAGCTTTCTTT.

The sample holds one count of this clone. The chain carries TRBV5-6 and TRBJ2-7, with D possibly TRBD1 on 5 matching bases. The CDR3 extends over 12 amino acids. Germline lookup yields CDR1 SGHDT and CDR2 YYEEEE. The germline V and J ends were trimmed by 1 base and 7 bases, with 9 bases remaining between them. CDR3 protein: CASSLRGLEQYF. CDR3 nucleotide sequence: TGTGCCAGCAGCTTGAGGGGTTTGGAGCAGTACTTC.

J is TRBJ2-5 and V is TRBV6-1; D uncertain. CDR1 and CDR2 (germline): MNHNS, SASEGT. This CDR3 has 13 amino acids. V lost 3 bases and J lost 5, with 10 bases in between. CDR3 residues: CASSDIFAETQYF. CDR3 nucleotide sequence: TGTGCCAGCAGTGACATATTTGCGGAGACCCAGTACTTC.